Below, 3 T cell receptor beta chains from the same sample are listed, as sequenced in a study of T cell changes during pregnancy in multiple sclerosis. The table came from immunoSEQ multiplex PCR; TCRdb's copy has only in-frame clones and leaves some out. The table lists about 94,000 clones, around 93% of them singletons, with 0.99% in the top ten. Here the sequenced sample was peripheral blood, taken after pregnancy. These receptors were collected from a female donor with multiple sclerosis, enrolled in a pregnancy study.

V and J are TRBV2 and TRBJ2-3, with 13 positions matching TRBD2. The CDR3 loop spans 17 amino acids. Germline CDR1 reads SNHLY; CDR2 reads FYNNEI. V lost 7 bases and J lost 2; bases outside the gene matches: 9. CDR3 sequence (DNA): TGTGCCAGCACCTTAGGGACTAGCGGGACCTTCACAGATACGCAGTATTTT. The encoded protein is CASTLGTSGTFTDTQYF.

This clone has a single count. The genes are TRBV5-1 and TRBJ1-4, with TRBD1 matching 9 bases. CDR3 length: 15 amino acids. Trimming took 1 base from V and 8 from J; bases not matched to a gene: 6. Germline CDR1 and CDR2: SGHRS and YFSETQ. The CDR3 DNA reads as TGCGCCAGCAGCTTGTACGGACAGGGGAACGAAAAACTGTTTTTT. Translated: CASSLYGQGNEKLFF.

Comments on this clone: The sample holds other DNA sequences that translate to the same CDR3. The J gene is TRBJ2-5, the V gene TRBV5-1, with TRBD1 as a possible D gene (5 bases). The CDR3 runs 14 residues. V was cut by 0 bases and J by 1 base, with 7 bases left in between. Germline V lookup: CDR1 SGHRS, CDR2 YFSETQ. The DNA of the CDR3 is TGCGCCAGCAGCTTGGGACAGCTCCAAGAGACCCAGTACTTC. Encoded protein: CASSLGQLQETQYF. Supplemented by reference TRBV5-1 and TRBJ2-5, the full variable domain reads KAGVTQTPRYLIKTRGQQVTLSCSPISGHRSVSWYQQTPGQGLQFLFEYFSETQRNKGNFPGRFSGRQFSNSRSEMNVSTLELGDSALYLCASSLGQLQETQYFGPGTRLLVL.